A selection of T cell receptor beta chains follows, all from one sample in a study of blood T cell repertoires in COVID-19. Profiled with immunoSEQ multiplex PCR; TCRdb holds only in-frame clones, not every one. The data show tens of thousands of clones, roughly 79% seen once. The sequenced sample was peripheral blood. The receptors here all came from a human donor in a cohort sampled during active COVID-19. Each CDR3 is given with its conserved first and last residue. Fields, in order: CDR3 protein, CDR3 DNA, D gene, J gene, CDR3 length, clone size, V gene. D genes are given only for firm matches. Rows give clone size only sometimes, using once, few, many, or a class for an expanded clone.

CASSSVGRGVTQYF,TGTGCCAGCAGCTCCGTGGGGCGTGGTGTTACGCAGTATTTT,NA,TRBJ2-3,14,NA,TRBV7-2
CASSIQQGPYNSPLHF,TGTGCCAGCAGTATTCAACAGGGCCCTTATAATTCACCCCTCCACTTT,NA,TRBJ1-6,16,NA,TRBV28
CAWSVRQGVQPQHF,TGTGCCTGGAGTGTCAGGCAGGGGGTCCAGCCCCAGCATTTT,TRBD1,TRBJ1-5,14,NA,TRBV30
CASSYAEPSTEAFF,TGTGCCAGCAGTTACGCGGAGCCATCTACTGAAGCTTTCTTT,NA,TRBJ1-1,14,NA,TRBV6-5
CASSVGQGYASTGELFF,TGTGCCAGCAGCGTAGGTCAGGGTTATGCGAGCACCGGGGAGCTGTTTTTT,NA,TRBJ2-2,17,NA,TRBV9
CASGLVTRWDSGPLSSYNEQFF,TGTGCTAGTGGTTTGGTAACCCGTTGGGATAGCGGTCCCCTTAGCTCCTACAATGAGCAGTTCTTC,NA,TRBJ2-1,22,NA,TRBV12-5
CASSVGAENYGYTF,TGTGCCAGCAGCGTAGGCGCGGAGAACTATGGCTACACCTTC,NA,TRBJ1-2,14,NA,TRBV9
CASKRGGSYNEQFF,TGTGCCAGTAAGAGAGGGGGAAGCTACAATGAGCAGTTCTTC,NA,TRBJ2-1,14,NA,TRBV19
CASSPPTVNYGYTF,TGTGCCAGCTCACCCCCAACAGTTAACTATGGCTACACCTTC,NA,TRBJ1-2,14,few,TRBV18
CASSQGTSPRETQYF,TGTGCCAGCAGCCAAGGAACTAGCCCCAGGGAGACCCAGTACTTC,NA,TRBJ2-5,15,NA,TRBV3-1/TRBV3-2
CASSLLFREQETQYF,TGCGCCAGCTCGCTACTATTCCGGGAACAAGAGACCCAGTACTTC,NA,TRBJ2-5,15,NA,TRBV5-1
CASSSTGLGKYEQYF,TGTGCCAGCAGTTCCACAGGGCTGGGGAAGTACGAGCAGTACTTC,NA,TRBJ2-7,15,NA,TRBV28
CASSRTGQGAGQPQHF,TGTGCCAGCAGCCGTACGGGACAGGGGGCTGGTCAGCCCCAGCATTTT,TRBD1,TRBJ1-5,16,NA,TRBV5-6
CASSLAGRVGQPQHF,TGCGCCAGCAGCTTGGCGGGCAGGGTAGGTCAGCCCCAGCATTTT,NA,TRBJ1-5,15,few,TRBV5-1
CATSRKGGQLYEQYF,TGTGCCACCAGCAGAAAAGGGGGACAGTTGTACGAGCAGTACTTC,TRBD1,TRBJ2-7,15,NA,TRBV15
CATKEAPGNTIYF,TGTGCCACCAAAGAGGCCCCTGGAAACACCATATATTTT,NA,TRBJ1-3,13,NA,TRBV24-1
CASSYPTGRRPNEQFF,TGTGCCAGCAGTTACCCGACAGGGAGGAGACCCAATGAGCAGTTCTTC,NA,TRBJ2-1,16,NA,TRBV6-2/TRBV6-3
CASLGTGTYEQYF,TGTGCCAGCCTCGGGACAGGGACCTACGAGCAGTACTTC,TRBD1,TRBJ2-7,13,NA,TRBV6-5
CASSLEGGVSPLHF,TGTGCCAGCAGCTTAGAGGGTGGAGTGTCACCCCTCCACTTT,NA,TRBJ1-6,14,NA,TRBV7-3
CSVVQGVNTEAFF,TGCAGCGTTGTTCAGGGCGTGAACACTGAAGCTTTCTTT,NA,TRBJ1-1,13,NA,TRBV29-1
CASSLQGGDSETQYF,TGCGCCAGCAGTCTTCAGGGAGGGGATTCGGAGACCCAGTACTTC,TRBD2,TRBJ2-5,15,NA,TRBV4-1
CASSFPGGADTQYF,TGTGCCAGCAGCTTTCCCGGCGGGGCAGATACGCAGTATTTT,NA,TRBJ2-3,14,NA,TRBV7-2
CASSEPGANYGYTF,TGTGCCAGCAGCGAACCGGGGGCTAACTATGGCTACACCTTC,NA,TRBJ1-2,14,once,TRBV4-2
CASKRTGEEKLFF,TGTGCCAGCAAAAGGACAGGGGAGGAAAAACTGTTTTTT,TRBD1,TRBJ1-4,13,NA,TRBV2
CASSPGQGLNSPLHF,TGTGCCAGCAGCCCCGGACAGGGCCTAAATTCACCCCTCCACTTT,TRBD1,TRBJ1-6,15,NA,TRBV3-1/TRBV3-2
CASSQLSTASSTDTQYF,TGTGCCAGCAGCCAACTTTCGACAGCCTCCAGTACAGATACGCAGTATTTT,NA,TRBJ2-3,17,NA,TRBV3-1/TRBV3-2
CASSRLTSGGYTF,TGTGCCAGCAGTCGTCTCACCTCGGGAGGCTACACCTTC,NA,TRBJ1-2,13,NA,TRBV6-2/TRBV6-3
CASSSSGLAGSTSSYEQYF,TGTGCCAGCAGCTCAAGTGGACTAGCGGGGAGCACTAGCTCCTACGAGCAGTACTTC,TRBD2,TRBJ2-7,19,NA,TRBV3-1/TRBV3-2
CASKYSPSTDTQYF,TGTGCCAGCAAGTATAGTCCTAGCACAGATACGCAGTATTTT,NA,TRBJ2-3,14,NA,TRBV2
CAWSKQDNQPQHF,TGTGCCTGGAGTAAACAGGACAATCAGCCCCAGCATTTT,NA,TRBJ1-5,13,NA,TRBV30
CASSLGANRDEQYF,TGCGCCAGCAGCTTAGGGGCCAACCGAGACGAGCAGTACTTC,NA,TRBJ2-7,14,NA,TRBV5-1
CASSPGTGGSYNEQFF,TGTGCCAGCTCACCCGGGACAGGGGGCTCCTACAATGAGCAGTTCTTC,TRBD1,TRBJ2-1,16,NA,TRBV18
CATSGTPKGLAGVPGELFF,TGTGCCACCAGTGGGACCCCAAAAGGACTAGCGGGAGTCCCCGGGGAGCTGTTTTTT,TRBD2,TRBJ2-2,19,NA,TRBV24-1
CATSRDLQGVAFF,TGTGCCACCAGCAGAGATTTGCAGGGGGTGGCTTTCTTT,TRBD1,TRBJ1-1,13,NA,TRBV15
CASSVLTGGSYEQYF,TGCGCCAGTTCCGTTTTGACAGGGGGATCCTACGAGCAGTACTTC,TRBD1,TRBJ2-7,15,NA,TRBV5-1
CASSFEETQYF,TGTGCCAGCAGCTTCGAAGAGACCCAGTACTTC,NA,TRBJ2-5,11,NA,TRBV5-4
CASSPPGRGKTEAFF,TGTGCCAGCTCACCACCGGGGCGGGGGAAGACTGAAGCTTTCTTT,NA,TRBJ1-1,15,NA,TRBV18
CASSLAVAGGQETQYF,TGTGCCAGCAGCTTGGCAGTAGCGGGAGGCCAAGAGACCCAGTACTTC,TRBD2,TRBJ2-5,16,NA,TRBV5-5
CASSEAGLGNQPQHF,TGTGCCAGCAGTGAAGCAGGGCTGGGCAATCAGCCCCAGCATTTT,NA,TRBJ1-5,15,NA,TRBV25-1
CSVEDRGGGRTGELFF,TGCAGCGTTGAAGATCGGGGGGGCGGAAGAACCGGGGAGCTGTTTTTT,TRBD2,TRBJ2-2,16,once,TRBV29-1
CASSLESGGYNEQFF,TGCGCCAGCAGCTTGGAGTCGGGGGGGTACAATGAGCAGTTCTTC,TRBD2,TRBJ2-1,15,few,TRBV5-1
CASIRNSPLHF,TGTGCCAGCATCAGAAATTCACCCCTCCACTTT,NA,TRBJ1-6,11,few,TRBV6-5
CASSSGGGGYTF,TGTGCCAGCAGCTCTGGGGGAGGCGGCTACACCTTC,NA,TRBJ1-2,12,once,TRBV5-6
CASGDPDRYQAFF,TGTGCCAGCGGCGACCCGGACAGGTATCAAGCTTTCTTT,TRBD1,TRBJ1-1,13,few,TRBV5-4
CASSKEDRANSPLHF,TGTGCCAGTAGTAAGGAAGACAGGGCAAATTCACCCCTCCACTTT,TRBD1,TRBJ1-6,15,NA,TRBV19
CATSRGSGRTYEQYF,TGTGCCACCAGCAGAGGTAGCGGGAGGACGTACGAGCAGTACTTC,TRBD2,TRBJ2-7,15,NA,TRBV15
CASGDRVMEKLFF,TGTGCCAGCGGGGACAGGGTAATGGAAAAACTGTTTTTT,TRBD1,TRBJ1-4,13,NA,TRBV2
CASSRQLAANTGELFF,TGTGCCAGCAGCCGTCAATTAGCGGCGAACACCGGGGAGCTGTTTTTT,NA,TRBJ2-2,16,NA,TRBV5-8
CASTQGGGYTF,TGTGCCAGCACGCAGGGAGGTGGCTACACCTTC,NA,TRBJ1-2,11,NA,TRBV6-5
CASSPVGLAGGTTGELFF,TGTGCCAGCAGCCCAGTGGGACTAGCGGGGGGAACTACCGGGGAGCTGTTTTTT,TRBD2,TRBJ2-2,18,NA,TRBV7-2
CASSIRGIPQETQYF,TGTGCCAGTAGTATACGCGGGATCCCCCAAGAGACCCAGTACTTC,NA,TRBJ2-5,15,NA,TRBV19
CASSPPFGRGGNEQFF,TGTGCCAGCAGCCCCCCTTTTGGGCGGGGGGGAAATGAGCAGTTCTTC,TRBD2,TRBJ2-1,16,NA,TRBV11-2
CASLWGGGSTEAFF,TGTGCCTCACTTTGGGGGGGCGGTTCCACTGAAGCTTTCTTT,NA,TRBJ1-1,14,NA,TRBV19
CASSPDRGNQPQHF,TGTGCCAGCTCACCGGACAGGGGCAATCAGCCCCAGCATTTT,TRBD1,TRBJ1-5,14,NA,TRBV18
CASSLGQGGYNEQFF,TGTGCCAGCAGTCTCGGACAGGGGGGTTACAATGAGCAGTTCTTC,TRBD1,TRBJ2-1,15,NA,TRBV6-4
CASSQGGHEQFF,TGTGCCAGCAGCCAGGGGGGCCATGAGCAGTTCTTC,NA,TRBJ2-1,12,NA,TRBV9
CASSPRVTGNTEAFF,TGTGCCAGCTCACCAAGGGTAACAGGGAACACTGAAGCTTTCTTT,NA,TRBJ1-1,15,NA,TRBV18